These 2 T cell receptor beta chains came from one sample sequenced in a study of regulatory T cells in long-lasting Graves disease. iRepertoire HTBI primers and Arm-PCR of CDR3 regions built TCR beta libraries. From the multiplex PCR reads, TCRdb called clonotypes with MiXCR, one entry per CDR3 protein. The table records approximately 360,000 distinct CDR3 sequences, around 23% of them present only once. The time point denotes: persistent/refractory GD, antithyroid drugs over 5 years with positive TRAb. RNA from PBMCs was the source of the TCR library. Specimen: peripheral blood mononuclear cells (PBMCs), collected when the disease was refractory, from a patient treated with antithyroid drugs. Receptors originate from a woman in her 40s with Graves disease.

This clonotype was seen ten or more times. This chain joins TRBV20-1 and TRBJ2-7, with D maybe TRBD1 (6 bases). Germline lookup yields CDR1 DFQATT and CDR2 SNEGSKA (reference sequence). The CDR3 loop spans 13 amino acids. The V and J ends lost 5 bases and 2 bases respectively, with 13 bases between them. The CDR3 region has the DNA TGCAGTGCTGACCACAGGGCCCCCTACGAGCAGTACTTC. It codes for CSADHRAPYEQYF.

This clonotype was recorded at least ten times. V and J are TRBV20-1 and TRBJ2-5, with TRBD2 identical over 8 bases. In germline, CDR1 is DFQATT, CDR2 SNEGSKA (reference sequence). The CDR3 length is 15 residues. CDR3 nucleotides: TGCAGCCTAGAAGCGGGAGTCGACTCGAGAGAGACCCAGTACTTC. Its translation is CSLEAGVDSRETQYF.